Listed below are T cell receptor beta chains from one sample, sequenced in a study of PD-1 blockade in classical Hodgkin lymphoma. The assay was immunoSEQ multiplex PCR, and TCRdb's table has in-frame clones only and misses some. The table lists 6,000 to 9,500 clones, around 84% of them singletons. The input for sequencing was peripheral blood mononuclear cells (PBMCs), taken at baseline. The receptor set was obtained from a human donor with classical Hodgkin lymphoma. CDR3s include the opening cysteine and the closing phenylalanine or tryptophan. The D gene is left open where the match is weak. The listing skips clone size in some rows; elsewhere it reads once, few, many or a size class.

j_call: TRBJ2-7
clone_size: few
d_call: TRBD2
v_call: TRBV18
cdr3_aa: CASSPPAGGPYEQYF
cdr3_nt: TGTGCCAGCTCACCACCGGCGGGAGGGCCCTACGAGCAGTACTTC

j_call: TRBJ2-7
clone_size: once
d_call: TRBD2
v_call: TRBV2
cdr3_aa: CASSFTSGAYEQYF
cdr3_nt: TGTGCCAGCAGTTTCACTAGCGGAGCCTACGAGCAGTACTTC

j_call: TRBJ1-2
clone_size: -
d_call: -
v_call: TRBV25-1
cdr3_aa: CASRLPGQGGYTF
cdr3_nt: TGTGCCAGCAGGTTACCGGGACAAGGTGGCTACACCTTC

j_call: TRBJ2-3
clone_size: once
d_call: TRBD2
v_call: TRBV5-4
cdr3_aa: CASSLAGTSGRRVTDTQYF
cdr3_nt: TGTGCCAGCAGCTTGGCCGGGACTAGCGGGAGGAGGGTCACAGATACGCAGTATTTT

j_call: TRBJ2-2
clone_size: once
d_call: TRBD2
v_call: TRBV7-6
cdr3_aa: CASSPRGASGRNTGELFF
cdr3_nt: TGTGCCAGCAGCCCCCGGGGCGCTAGCGGGCGTAACACCGGGGAGCTGTTTTTT

j_call: TRBJ2-7
clone_size: -
d_call: TRBD2
v_call: TRBV5-4
cdr3_aa: CASSPGLAGIYEQYF
cdr3_nt: TGTGCCAGCAGCCCTGGACTAGCGGGAATCTACGAGCAGTACTTC

j_call: TRBJ1-2
clone_size: -
d_call: -
v_call: TRBV7-2
cdr3_aa: CASSPGVPFYGYTF
cdr3_nt: TGTGCCAGCAGCCCTGGTGTCCCCTTTTATGGCTACACCTTC

j_call: TRBJ1-2
clone_size: -
d_call: TRBD1
v_call: TRBV5-6
cdr3_aa: CASSFVGGNGYTF
cdr3_nt: TGTGCCAGCAGCTTTGTAGGGGGCAATGGCTACACCTTC

j_call: TRBJ2-7
clone_size: -
d_call: -
v_call: TRBV13
cdr3_aa: CASSLRGSGTYEQYF
cdr3_nt: TGTGCCAGCAGCTTAAGGGGTAGCGGCACCTACGAGCAGTACTTC

j_call: TRBJ2-7
clone_size: large
d_call: -
v_call: TRBV2
cdr3_aa: CAIHEQYF
cdr3_nt: TGTGCCATCCACGAGCAGTACTTC

j_call: TRBJ1-1
clone_size: -
d_call: -
v_call: TRBV7-2
cdr3_aa: CASSFLLYTEAFF
cdr3_nt: TGTGCCAGCAGCTTTTTGCTATACACTGAAGCTTTCTTT

j_call: TRBJ2-1
clone_size: -
d_call: -
v_call: TRBV7-9
cdr3_aa: CASKAGPGVRGEFF
cdr3_nt: TGTGCCAGCAAGGCGGGTCCGGGAGTAAGGGGGGAGTTCTTC

j_call: TRBJ2-7
clone_size: -
d_call: -
v_call: TRBV12-5
cdr3_aa: CASGLVPSEQYF
cdr3_nt: TGTGCTAGTGGTTTGGTACCCAGCGAGCAGTACTTC

j_call: TRBJ1-5
clone_size: few
d_call: -
v_call: TRBV27
cdr3_aa: CASSFFDNSNQPQHF
cdr3_nt: TGTGCCAGCAGTTTTTTCGACAACAGCAATCAGCCCCAGCATTTT

j_call: TRBJ2-5
clone_size: -
d_call: -
v_call: TRBV11-3
cdr3_aa: CASSVRVRETQYF
cdr3_nt: TGTGCCAGCAGCGTCCGGGTTCGGGAGACCCAGTACTTC

j_call: TRBJ2-4
clone_size: -
d_call: -
v_call: TRBV4-2
cdr3_aa: CASSHRRNSENIQYF
cdr3_nt: TGTGCCAGCAGCCACAGAAGGAACTCAGAAAACATTCAGTACTTC

j_call: TRBJ1-2
clone_size: -
d_call: TRBD1
v_call: TRBV6-6
cdr3_aa: CASSRGQGAGYGYTF
cdr3_nt: TGTGCCAGCAGCCGGGGACAGGGGGCTGGCTATGGCTACACCTTC

j_call: TRBJ2-5
clone_size: -
d_call: -
v_call: TRBV29-1
cdr3_aa: CSVEEMRVEYQETQYF
cdr3_nt: TGCAGCGTTGAGGAAATGCGGGTTGAGTACCAAGAGACCCAGTACTTC

j_call: TRBJ2-5
clone_size: -
d_call: TRBD2
v_call: TRBV30
cdr3_aa: CAWSVGLENGETQYF
cdr3_nt: TGTGCCTGGAGTGTGGGACTAGAAAACGGAGAGACCCAGTACTTC

j_call: TRBJ1-2
clone_size: -
d_call: TRBD1
v_call: TRBV7-2
cdr3_aa: CASSLDRQGGYGYTF
cdr3_nt: TGTGCCAGCAGTCTCGATCGACAGGGGGGCTATGGCTACACCTTC

j_call: TRBJ2-3
clone_size: -
d_call: -
v_call: TRBV27
cdr3_aa: CASRFDGSGDTQYF
cdr3_nt: TGTGCCAGCAGATTTGACGGCTCCGGGGATACGCAGTATTTT

j_call: TRBJ1-2
clone_size: -
d_call: -
v_call: TRBV29-1
cdr3_aa: CSVEGGAHYGYTF
cdr3_nt: TGCAGCGTTGAAGGAGGGGCTCACTATGGCTACACCTTC

j_call: TRBJ2-5
clone_size: -
d_call: -
v_call: TRBV7-3
cdr3_aa: CASSLLGGPIKETQYF
cdr3_nt: TGTGCCAGCAGCTTATTAGGGGGGCCTATTAAAGAGACCCAGTACTTC

j_call: TRBJ1-1
clone_size: -
d_call: TRBD1
v_call: TRBV2
cdr3_aa: CASFVDRRYTEAFF
cdr3_nt: TGTGCCAGCTTTGTGGACAGGCGTTACACTGAAGCTTTCTTT

j_call: TRBJ2-1
clone_size: -
d_call: TRBD2
v_call: TRBV11-3
cdr3_aa: CASSPPRGRPDEQFF
cdr3_nt: TGTGCCAGCAGCCCGCCGCGCGGGAGACCGGATGAGCAGTTCTTC

j_call: TRBJ2-1
clone_size: -
d_call: -
v_call: TRBV29-1
cdr3_aa: CSVGGPASHNEQFF
cdr3_nt: TGCAGCGTTGGGGGTCCAGCTAGCCACAATGAGCAGTTCTTC

j_call: TRBJ2-1
clone_size: -
d_call: -
v_call: TRBV29-1
cdr3_aa: CSVDNPGEEQFF
cdr3_nt: TGCAGCGTTGATAATCCTGGGGAGGAGCAGTTCTTC

j_call: TRBJ1-5
clone_size: -
d_call: TRBD1
v_call: TRBV5-1
cdr3_aa: CASSPGGSGNQPQHF
cdr3_nt: TGCGCCAGCAGCCCAGGGGGCAGTGGCAATCAGCCCCAGCATTTT

j_call: TRBJ2-3
clone_size: once
d_call: -
v_call: TRBV15
cdr3_aa: CAAMAGSTDTQYF
cdr3_nt: TGTGCGGCCATGGCAGGTAGCACAGATACGCAGTATTTT

j_call: TRBJ2-5
clone_size: -
d_call: -
v_call: TRBV11-1
cdr3_aa: CASSKAPGHSQETQYF
cdr3_nt: TGTGCCAGCAGCAAGGCCCCGGGACACTCACAAGAGACCCAGTACTTC

j_call: TRBJ2-1
clone_size: -
d_call: -
v_call: TRBV27
cdr3_aa: CASSYRAVYNEQFF
cdr3_nt: TGTGCCAGCAGTTATCGGGCGGTCTACAATGAGCAGTTCTTC

j_call: TRBJ2-5
clone_size: -
d_call: TRBD2
v_call: TRBV7-2
cdr3_aa: CASSLTTGTSSSGTQYF
cdr3_nt: TGTGCCAGCAGCTTAACAACAGGGACTAGCTCCTCCGGGACCCAGTACTTC

j_call: TRBJ1-6
clone_size: -
d_call: -
v_call: TRBV4-3
cdr3_aa: CASSQERYRAANSPLHF
cdr3_nt: TGCGCCAGCAGCCAAGAACGTTACCGGGCCGCGAATTCACCCCTCCACTTT

j_call: TRBJ2-7
clone_size: -
d_call: -
v_call: TRBV4-2
cdr3_aa: CASSQDPFGEQYF
cdr3_nt: TGTGCCAGCAGCCAAGACCCATTCGGCGAGCAGTACTTC

j_call: TRBJ2-7
clone_size: once
d_call: -
v_call: TRBV7-9
cdr3_aa: CASSPPRGEQYF
cdr3_nt: TGTGCCAGCAGCCCGCCCCGGGGGGAGCAGTACTTC

j_call: TRBJ2-2
clone_size: -
d_call: -
v_call: TRBV4-3
cdr3_aa: CASSQYRVSTGELFF
cdr3_nt: TGCGCCAGCAGCCAGTACAGGGTTTCCACCGGGGAGCTGTTTTTT

j_call: TRBJ2-1
clone_size: -
d_call: -
v_call: TRBV5-1
cdr3_aa: CASSLVSPRNEQFF
cdr3_nt: TGCGCCAGCAGCTTGGTTTCCCCCCGGAATGAGCAGTTCTTC

j_call: TRBJ2-2
clone_size: -
d_call: -
v_call: TRBV11-2
cdr3_aa: CASSPSRNTGELFF
cdr3_nt: TGTGCCAGCAGCCCCTCCAGGAACACCGGGGAGCTGTTTTTT

j_call: TRBJ2-7
clone_size: -
d_call: TRBD1
v_call: TRBV7-9
cdr3_aa: CASRPDRGPPYEQYF
cdr3_nt: TGTGCCAGCAGACCCGACAGGGGGCCCCCCTACGAGCAGTACTTC

j_call: TRBJ2-1
clone_size: -
d_call: -
v_call: TRBV7-9
cdr3_aa: CASSLVGRLVGTYNEQFF
cdr3_nt: TGTGCCAGCAGCTTGGTGGGGAGACTAGTGGGGACCTACAATGAGCAGTTCTTC

j_call: TRBJ2-1
clone_size: -
d_call: TRBD2
v_call: TRBV7-9
cdr3_aa: CASSLLLLAGQYNEQFF
cdr3_nt: TGTGCCAGCAGCTTACTATTACTAGCGGGGCAATACAATGAGCAGTTCTTC